This entry describes one T cell receptor (beta chain). Germline-derived CDR1 and CDR2 are SEHNR and FQNEAQ (reference sequence). Trimming removed 5 bases from V and 14 bases from J, with 15 bases in between. This CDR3 contains 11 residues. During active infection, Seattle patients enrolled and were then monitored through disease. Libraries were prepared by immunoSEQ multiplex PCR; TCRdb keeps only in-frame clonotypes and omits some of them. The data hold 140,000 or so clones, with less than 90% observed a single time. This sample is drawn from a study of blood T cell repertoires in COVID-19. Study information: Samples of COVID-19 (acute and convalescent) were obtained from the United States, Italy and Spain. Sources were T cells, B-cell-depleted T cells, or PBMCs; the material itself was cDNA or gDNA.

The sequenced sample was peripheral blood. This sequence joins TRBV7-9 and TRBJ1-2; D call uncertain. This TCR was sampled from a human donor with COVID-19, enrolled during active disease. The donor label of this sample is uncertain. CDR3 region: CASSTRPGSTF. CDR3 DNA: TGTGCCAGCAGCACCCGACCGGGGAGTACCTTC. Full variable domain (rest looked up from reference TRBV7-9 and TRBJ1-2): DTGVSQNPRHKITKRGQNVTFRCDPISEHNRLYWYRQTLGQGPEFLTYFQNEAQLEKSRLLSDRFSAERPKGSFSTLEIQRTEQGDSAMYLCASSTRPGSTFGSGTRLTVV.